This is a list of T cell receptor beta chains from one sample in a study of response to subunit inactivated influenza vaccine. TCRdb used MiXCR to reprocess the RT-PCR reads, holding one entry per CDR3 protein. Here the sample spans fewer than 800,000 distinct CDR3 sequences, 15% to 19% being singletons. The sequences come from PBMCs from blood, collected roughly 12 days after vaccination. The receptors originated from a man between 45 and 60 years old who received an inactivated influenza vaccine. Each CDR3 is given with its conserved first and last residue. D genes are given only for firm matches. Expanded clones get a size class; other rows say once, few or many, or leave the size out.

D: .
V: TRBV12-3/TRBV12-4
size: few
J: TRBJ2-2
CDR3: CASTPLVGHTGELFF
DNA: TGTGCCAGCACTCCCTTGGTAGGGCACACCGGGGAGCTGTTTTTT

D: .
V: TRBV20-1
size: few
J: TRBJ1-5
CDR3: CSAIEGRGANQPQHF
DNA: TGCAGTGCTATCGAAGGCAGGGGTGCCAATCAGCCCCAGCATTTT

D: TRBD2
V: TRBV6-1
size: .
J: TRBJ2-7
CDR3: CASTKLRGTYEQYF
DNA: TGTGCCAGCACTAAATTGCGGGGGACGTACGAGCAGTACTTC

D: .
V: TRBV29-1
size: .
J: TRBJ2-3
CDR3: CSVEDTGTSTDTQYF
DNA: TGCAGCGTTGAAGATACAGGGACTTCCACAGATACGCAGTATTTT

D: .
V: TRBV10-3
size: .
J: TRBJ2-7
CDR3: CATGVGSYEQYF
DNA: TGTGCCACCGGAGTAGGCTCCTACGAGCAGTACTTC

D: .
V: TRBV7-3
size: .
J: TRBJ2-3
CDR3: CASSLNGADTQYF
DNA: TGTGCCAGCAGCTTAAATGGCGCAGATACGCAGTATTTT

D: .
V: TRBV19
size: .
J: TRBJ2-1
CDR3: CASSAPKNEQFF
DNA: TGTGCCAGTAGTGCGCCAAAAAATGAGCAGTTCTTC

D: .
V: TRBV5-1
size: .
J: TRBJ2-2
CDR3: CAGTATGSTGELFF
DNA: TGCGCCGGCACCGCAACAGGGTCCACCGGGGAGCTGTTTTTT

D: TRBD2
V: TRBV12-3/TRBV12-4
size: .
J: TRBJ2-3
CDR3: CASSRTSGRASITDTQYF
DNA: TGTGCCAGCAGCCGGACTAGCGGGAGGGCCTCCATCACAGATACGCAGTATTTT

D: TRBD2
V: TRBV5-6
size: few
J: TRBJ2-3
CDR3: CASSNIAGRSTDTQYF
DNA: TGTGCCAGCAGCAATATAGCGGGAAGAAGCACAGATACGCAGTATTTT

D: TRBD1
V: TRBV6-1
size: many
J: TRBJ1-2
CDR3: CASILTTGGGGYTF
DNA: TGTGCCAGCATCCTAACCACAGGGGGCGGTGGCTACACCTTC

D: TRBD2
V: TRBV19
size: few
J: TRBJ2-3
CDR3: CASSTKTVRDYTRTDTQYF
DNA: TGTGCCAGTAGTACCAAGACAGTTAGGGACTATACCCGCACAGATACGCAGTATTTT

D: .
V: TRBV11-2
size: few
J: TRBJ2-5
CDR3: CASSHARGGLQETQYF
DNA: TGTGCCAGCAGCCATGCAAGGGGGGGACTACAAGAGACCCAGTACTTC

D: .
V: TRBV4-3
size: .
J: TRBJ2-2
CDR3: CASSQLTRGSGELFF
DNA: TGCGCCAGCAGCCAACTAACAAGGGGGTCCGGGGAGCTGTTTTTT

D: TRBD1
V: TRBV12-3/TRBV12-4
size: few
J: TRBJ1-6
CDR3: CASRTGTGVPYNSPLHF
DNA: TGTGCCAGCAGGACCGGGACAGGGGTCCCCTATAATTCACCCCTCCACTTT

D: .
V: TRBV12-3/TRBV12-4
size: .
J: TRBJ2-6
CDR3: CASSLMGVGANVLTF
DNA: TGTGCCAGCAGTTTGATGGGGGTTGGGGCCAACGTCCTGACTTTC

D: .
V: TRBV6-2/TRBV6-3
size: .
J: TRBJ2-7
CDR3: CASTEGHEQYF
DNA: TGTGCCAGCACCGAGGGACACGAGCAGTACTTC

D: .
V: TRBV6-1
size: .
J: TRBJ1-5
CDR3: CASTPWASQPQHF
DNA: TGTGCCAGCACCCCTTGGGCCAGTCAGCCCCAGCATTTT

D: .
V: TRBV12-3/TRBV12-4
size: few
J: TRBJ2-2
CDR3: CASSSPVATGELFF
DNA: TGTGCCAGCAGTTCCCCTGTGGCCACCGGGGAGCTGTTTTTT

D: TRBD1
V: TRBV10-3
size: many
J: TRBJ2-7
CDR3: CAISSTTGTGNEQYF
DNA: TGTGCCATCAGTTCCACCACCGGGACAGGGAACGAGCAGTACTTC

D: .
V: TRBV7-6
size: few
J: TRBJ1-1
CDR3: CASSFLGGRVEAFF
DNA: TGTGCCAGCAGCTTCCTAGGCGGCAGGGTAGAAGCTTTCTTT